This T cell receptor (beta chain) was identified during a study of CD8+ T cells in alopecia areata (dated by TCRdb to 2017 to 2018). Background for the entire study: The treated patients, all with moderate-to-severe alopecia areata, were enrolled in an open-label pilot trial of oral tofacitinib given at 5 to 10 mg twice daily. Patients stayed on tofacitinib for 6 to 18 months and then had 6 months of follow-up off drug so that delayed response and recurrence could be assessed. The study used high-throughput TCRbeta sequencing to examine T cell clonal expansion in alopecia areata, in both the C3H/HeJ mouse model and human patients. On the human side, TCRbeta sequencing was run on scalp tissue and on sorted CD4+ and CD8+ peripheral blood T cells from healthy controls and from alopecia areata patients with either patchy or totalis/universalis disease. Biopsies were taken from tofacitinib-treated patients at baseline and again at 4 and 24 weeks into treatment, and several of those patients also had a later scalp biopsy. Scalp clonality was compared among normal scalp (n=4), patchy alopecia areata scalp (n=8), and alopecia totalis/universalis scalp (n=8). RNA was extracted with the PAXgene miRNA kit for fixed scalp, the miRNeasy kit for PBMCs, and the RNeasy kit for mouse skin. TCRbeta CDR3 regions were amplified by immunoSEQ multiplex PCR with 35 Vbeta forward and 13 Jbeta reverse primers.

The method was the immunoSEQ multiplex PCR assay. To provide template for TCR sequencing, every sample had RNA extracted and reverse transcribed into cDNA. First-strand cDNA was synthesized using SuperScript III with a 2:1 mix of oligo-dT and random hexamers. A synthetic immune receptor repertoire was used to measure amplification bias, and any remaining bias was corrected computationally. As for the authors' bioinformatics: After raw reads were preprocessed to remove errors, the CDR3 was defined following IMGT conventions as running from the conserved cysteine to phenylalanine. Clonality was computed by normalizing Shannon entropy by log2 of the number of productive unique TCRs and subtracting the result from 1. CD4 or CD8 identity of scalp clones was inferred by cross-referencing scalp TCRbeta sequences with sorted blood CD4 and CD8 repertoires. TCRdb's version of the immuneACCESS table is confined to in-frame rearrangements and falls short of the full clone set. An unresolved V gene accounts for under half of the shortfall where checked; the remainder is of unknown origin. V and J calls plus clone size are reproduced from that table; the DNA served to infer D and trimming. This sample holds 140,000 or so clones; 45% to 60% were observed only once. The ten largest clones take up approximately 1% of the sample.

What this sample's time point label stands for: baseline before oral tofacitinib. Lesional scalp punch biopsies and peripheral blood were obtained from alopecia areata patients. PBMCs were isolated by density centrifugation and stained for CD3, CD4 and CD8, and CD4+ and CD8+ T cells were sorted on a FACSAria. As concerns this clone: Its antigen is not yet known. No base quality information exists; no much larger clone differs at one position.

Overall results and qualifications from the work: Shared TCR sequences between patients were less evident than in mice, which may be partly attributable to HLA diversity in the patient population. Unlike mouse skin, where gammadelta T cells dominate, normal human skin contains resident alphabeta T cells that get sequenced too, which complicates analysis of the scalp TCR repertoire. Lesional scalp, especially in alopecia totalis/universalis, showed higher clonality and more expanded CD8+ clones than normal scalp, suggesting antigenic drive.

The specimen comprised CD4+ T cells sorted from blood, sampled at week 0. The sequence came from a human donor with alopecia areata.

CDR3 loop: CASSQDQRGNTIYF. The DNA is as follows: TGCGCCAGCAGCCAAGATCAACGTGGAAACACCATATATTTT. The chain links TRBV4-1 with TRBJ1-3; the D gene identity is not certain. The CDR3 runs 14 residues from the cysteine to the phenylalanine. The DNA shown is the 42-base CDR3, in frame from base 1. V and J lose 0 bases and 3 bases, and a span of 6 bases separates them. In the germline V gene, CDR1 corresponds to MGHRA and CDR2 to YSYEKL.